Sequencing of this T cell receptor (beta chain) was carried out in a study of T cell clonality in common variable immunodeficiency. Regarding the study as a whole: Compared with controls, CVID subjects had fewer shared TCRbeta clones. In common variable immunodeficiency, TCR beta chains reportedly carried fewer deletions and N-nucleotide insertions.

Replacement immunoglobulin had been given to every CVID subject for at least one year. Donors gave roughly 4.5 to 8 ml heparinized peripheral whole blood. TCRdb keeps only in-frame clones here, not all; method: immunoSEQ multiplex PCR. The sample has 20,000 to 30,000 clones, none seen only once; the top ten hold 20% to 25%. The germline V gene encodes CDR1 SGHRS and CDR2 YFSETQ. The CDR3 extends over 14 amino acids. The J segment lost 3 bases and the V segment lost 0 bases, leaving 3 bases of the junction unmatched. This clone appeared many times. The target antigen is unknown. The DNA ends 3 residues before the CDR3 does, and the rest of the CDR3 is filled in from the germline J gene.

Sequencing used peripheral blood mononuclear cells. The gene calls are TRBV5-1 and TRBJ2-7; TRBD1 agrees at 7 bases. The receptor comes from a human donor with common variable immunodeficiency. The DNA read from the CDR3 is TGCGCCAGCAGCTTGGCCGGGACAGACTACGAG. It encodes CASSLAGTDYE. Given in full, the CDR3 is CASSLAGTDYEQYF.